This T cell receptor beta chain was sequenced for a study of T cell repertoires in cytomegalovirus infection (dated by TCRdb to the late 2010s). Turning to the overall study: Recently identified HLA-C-restricted CMV epitopes, whose presentation resists viral immunomodulation, were targeted by peptide stimulations together with well-studied HLA-B-restricted epitopes. Donor HLA type was relevant to the analysis, as public TCR beta signatures indicated carriage of CMV infection together with the matching HLA type.

This clonotype was seen a handful of times. It lacks a known antigen. Within one base of it there is no much larger clone, and no base qualities were kept. Sample treatment or condition, as interpreted from the label and publication: in vitro stimulation with specific CMV peptide epitopes to enrich CMV-specific T cells. These reads were obtained on an Illumina HiSeq 1500. TCRdb reprocessed the public reads (quality trimming at Q25 with fastp, clone calling with MiXCR) and kept in-frame beta chains. Each entry is one CDR3 protein sequence, shown with its most common DNA and genes. The sample table contains around 710,000 distinct CDR3 sequences; only one count was recorded for 25% to 35% of them. About 12% of the sample lies in the top ten. The germline V gene yields SGHDT for CDR1 and YYEEEE for CDR2. From its cysteine to its phenylalanine, the CDR3 spans 15 amino acids. Only the CDR3 region is kept as DNA, spanning 45 bases read in frame from base 1. Trimmed from V: 1 base; trimmed from J: 5 bases; junction bases lacking a gene match: 6.

General conclusions and limits of the study: The ex vivo response was dominated by HLA-C-restricted CMV-specific TCR beta clonotypes, which also provided the single most frequent clonotype in two of eight donors. In both this cohort and an independent roughly 330-donor cohort, the cumulative frequency of public TCR beta family members distinguished carriers of CMV infection plus the relevant HLA type.

The TCR sequence derives from a human donor in good health (CMV status not recorded). Some clones in this sample may be carry-over from other donors' samples. This chain joins TRBV5-6 to TRBJ2-7; TRBD2 lines up with 10 middle nucleotides. Sequencing was performed on cultured CD8+ T cells from PBMCs, taken from culture after CMV antigen stimulation. The nucleotide sequence is given as TGTGCCAGCAGCTTGTGGTTACTAGCGGGGAACGAGCAGTACTTC. This gives the protein CASSLWLLAGNEQYF.